This entry lists 26 T cell receptor beta chains sequenced from one sample in a study of T-cell reconstitution after alpha-beta-depleted transplantation in children. As it was prepared, the TCRbeta library received unique molecular identifiers. Each CDR3 protein gets one entry after TCRdb re-called the PCR reads with MiXCR. The sample includes 150,000 to 250,000 distinct CDR3 sequences, roughly 15% of them seen just once. This sample comprised PBMCs from the stem cell graft donor, obtained from the stem cell graft. Source of these receptors: a human donor who donated a stem cell graft to a child with acute lymphoblastic leukemia.

This clonotype was seen many times. This chain uses TRBV15 with TRBJ1-1; no clear D gene. Germline V lookup: CDR1 LNHNV, CDR2 YYDKDF (reference sequence). Trimming stripped 1 base from V and 7 bases from J, with 13 bases between. This CDR3 comprises 14 residues. As DNA, the CDR3 is TGTGCCACCAGCAGAGGCCTCCAGCGGGGTGAAGCTTTCTTT. It is translated as CATSRGLQRGEAFF. The whole variable domain, filled in from reference TRBV15 and TRBJ1-1, reads DAMVIQNPRYQVTQFGKPVTLSCSQTLNHNVMYWYQQKSSQAPKLLFHYYDKDFNNEADTPDNFQSRRPNTSFCFLDIRSPGLGDTAMYLCATSRGLQRGEAFFGQGTRLTVV.

This clonotype was picked up a small number of times. The gene calls are TRBV20-1 and TRBJ2-5; perhaps TRBD1 as D (6 bases). Germline loops: CDR1 DFQATT, CDR2 SNEGSKA (reference sequence). The CDR3 runs to 14 residues. Here the CDR3 reads CSGFGQLGEKTQYF. The DNA for the CDR3 is TGCAGCGGATTTGGACAGCTCGGGGAAAAGACCCAGTACTTC.

This clonotype has at least ten counts. Mismatch with germline at one junction end may stem from a read error. The chain uses TRBV2 and TRBJ2-4; 7 positions agree with TRBD2. CDR3 length equals 11 residues. CDR1 is SNHLY, CDR2 FYNNEI, per germline. Here the CDR3 DNA reads TGTGCCAGCAGCAGAGAGCGGGGTCAGAACTTC. Its protein product is CASSRERGQNF. Filled out from reference TRBV2 and TRBJ2-4, the complete variable domain reads EPEVTQTPSHQVTQMGQEVILRCVPISNHLYFYWYRQILGQKVEFLVSFYNNEISEKSEIFDDQFSVERPDGSNFTLKIRSTKLEDSAMYFCASSRERGQNFGAGTRLSVL.

In its sample, this clonotype was seen many times. V usage is TRBV12-3 or TRBV12-4 and J usage is TRBJ2-1; D perhaps matches TRBD1 (5 bases). Trimming cost V 3 bases and J 4 bases, with 19 bases left between them. This CDR3 contains 17 residues. The CDR3 nucleotides are TGTGCCAGCAGTTTGATTTACGGCAGGGAAGGGTACAATGAGCAGTTCTTC. Encoded protein: CASSLIYGREGYNEQFF.

The V gene is TRBV6-5, the J gene TRBJ1-2; TRBD1 aligns across 8 bases. Trimming took 8 bases from V and 5 from J; bases not matched to a gene: 7. The CDR3 spans 13 residues. Germline CDR1 reads MNHEY; CDR2 reads SVGAGI. The CDR3 coding sequence is TGTGCCAGCCGTCTGCAGGGGGCTTATGGCTACACCTTC. It is translated as CASRLQGAYGYTF.

Turning to this clonotype: A read error is possible here, since a much larger clone lies one base away. The chain recombines TRBV5-5 with TRBJ2-1; D is ambiguous. Per germline, CDR1 SGHKS and CDR2 YYEKEE (reference sequence). This CDR3 has 13 residues. The DNA for the CDR3 is TGTGCCAGCAGCCCGATGGCAGACAATGAGCACTTCTTC. Amino acid sequence: CASSPMADNEHFF.

V usage is TRBV5-1 and J usage is TRBJ2-1, with 8 positions matching TRBD1. This CDR3 comprises 15 residues. Looked up from germline, CDR1 is SGHRS and CDR2 is YFSETQ. J lost 6 bases, V lost 6 bases, and 11 bases had no gene match. CDR3 protein: CASTASLDRVNEQFF. The CDR3 coding sequence is TGCGCCAGCACCGCTTCCTTGGACAGGGTCAATGAGCAGTTCTTC.

A note on this clonotype: One end of the junction is discordant with germline, which a read error may explain. The rearrangement joins TRBV5-1 to TRBJ2-6; tentatively, D is TRBD1 (5 bases). This CDR3 is 16 amino acids long. Germline V gene lookup returns CDR1 SGHRS and CDR2 YFSETQ. CDR3 bases: TGCGCCAGCAGCTTGGGAGATTCCTCTGGGGCCAACGGCCTGACTTTC. As protein: CASSLGDSSGANGLTF.

This clonotype was picked up a small number of times. The V and J genes are TRBV9 and TRBJ2-3; D is unresolved. V dropped 0 bases and J dropped 1 base, with 12 bases sitting between them. CDR3 size: 16 residues. The V gene's germline CDR1 is SGDLS and CDR2 YYNGEE. CDR3 coding DNA: TGTGCCAGCAGCGTAGAAGTTCGAGCGCGCACAGATACGCAGTATTTT. It codes for CASSVEVRARTDTQYF.

Ten or more counts support this clonotype. V gene TRBV7-8 combines with J gene TRBJ2-1; weak D call: TRBD2 (6 bases). The CDR3 sequence is 20 residues long. V was pared by 5 bases and J by 2 bases, with 28 bases between. The germline V gene encodes CDR1 SGHVS and CDR2 FQNEAQ. For the CDR3, the DNA is TGTGCCAGCAGCGCCACCCGCTCGGGGCAACGGGAGAACCCCTACAATGAGCAGTTCTTC. It translates to CASSATRSGQRENPYNEQFF.

This clonotype was recorded a few times. The chain is built from TRBV20-1 and TRBJ1-1; TRBD1 is a possible D gene (6 bases). The CDR3 contains 13 residues. The germline V gene has CDR1 DFQATT and CDR2 SNEGSKA (reference sequence). V lost 6 bases to trimming and J lost 0 bases, with 11 bases between them. CDR3 in DNA: TGCAGTGCCAAGGACAGTATGAACACTGAAGCTTTCTTT. This codes for CSAKDSMNTEAFF.

The V call is TRBV20-1, the J call TRBJ2-3; TRBD2 aligns across 11 bases. Losses at the gene ends were 8 bases for V and 0 bases for J; bases not matched to a gene: 16. The germline V gene has CDR1 DFQATT and CDR2 SNEGSKA (reference sequence). The CDR3 has 18 residues. The CDR3 DNA reads TGCAGTACAAAAGAGACTAGCGGGGATCTCTCTAGCACAGATACGCAGTATTTT. Translated: CSTKETSGDLSSTDTQYF.

Only a few counts were recorded for this clonotype. V gene TRBV30 combines with J gene TRBJ2-7; TRBD2 matches at 7 bases. Looked up from germline, CDR1 is GTSNPN and CDR2 is SVGIG (reference sequence). After removal of 4 bases from V and 2 bases from J, the junction contained 5 bases not matched to a gene. CDR3 length: 13 amino acids. Here the CDR3 reads CAWNGGDPYEQYF. The CDR3, as DNA: TGTGCCTGGAATGGGGGGGACCCCTACGAGCAGTACTTC.

A few counts support this clonotype. The genes are TRBV4-2 and TRBJ2-7, with a tentative D call TRBD2 (5 bases). V was shortened by 4 bases and J by 2 bases, with 12 bases between the two germline ends. This CDR3 region has 14 residues. Germline CDR1 LGHNA, CDR2 YNFKEQ. CDR3 nucleotides: TGTGCCAGCAGCCCTAGAGAGGGCCCCTACGAGCAGTACTTC. Protein product: CASSPREGPYEQYF.

In this sample, this clonotype turned up many times. This chain joins TRBV5-1 and TRBJ1-1; perhaps TRBD1 as D (5 bases). Germline V CDR1 and CDR2: SGHRS, YFSETQ. The CDR3 has 14 residues. V was shortened by 4 bases and J by 2 bases, with 12 bases between the two germline ends. The CDR3 protein is CASSADSINTEAFF. DNA for the CDR3: TGCGCCAGCAGCGCAGACAGTATAAACACTGAAGCTTTCTTT.

This clonotype was picked up many times. The rearrangement links TRBV6-1 to TRBJ2-7; D gene uncertain. Looked up from germline, CDR1 is MNHNS and CDR2 is SASEGT. This CDR3 spans 13 amino acids. V lost 2 bases to trimming and J lost 2 bases, with 7 bases between them. CDR3 region: CASSEYDTYEQYF. The CDR3, as DNA: TGTGCCAGCAGTGAATACGACACCTACGAGCAGTACTTC.

Many counts were recorded for this clonotype. The chain has TRBV12-3 or TRBV12-4 and TRBJ1-4; the D gene is possibly TRBD1 (5 bases). CDR3 length: 15 residues. The ends were cut back, 1 base at V and 6 bases at J, with 12 bases in the middle. The CDR3 sequence is CASSLVAGFDEKLFF. The CDR3 DNA reads as TGTGCCAGCAGTTTAGTGGCAGGGTTTGATGAAAAACTGTTTTTT.

The rearrangement joins TRBV27 to TRBJ1-2; the D gene is possibly TRBD1 (5 bases). V was trimmed by 3 bases and J by 4 bases, leaving 12 bases between them. This CDR3 spans 14 amino acids. CDR1 and CDR2 from the germline V gene are MNHEY and SMNVEV (reference sequence). The CDR3 nucleotides are TGTGCCAGCAGTTTCGGGGGATTCCCCTATGGCTACACCTTC. This gives the protein CASSFGGFPYGYTF.

This clonotype showed up many times. The genes are TRBV5-5 and TRBJ2-2, with 7 bases matching TRBD1. Per the germline V gene, CDR1 is SGHKS and CDR2 is YYEKEE (reference sequence). The CDR3 covers 13 residues. With V trimmed by 3 bases and J by 6 bases, 2 bases remained unmatched. The CDR3 loop is CASSSQGSGELFF. DNA of the CDR3: TGTGCCAGCAGCTCACAGGGGTCCGGGGAGCTGTTTTTT.

This clonotype has a handful of counts. The chain couples TRBV5-1 to TRBJ2-7, with a tentative D call TRBD1 (6 bases). V was cut by 5 bases and J by 0 bases, with 18 bases left in between. Per the germline V gene, CDR1 is SGHRS and CDR2 is YFSETQ. The CDR3 contains 16 residues. CDR3 in amino acids: CASSTMGHGPSYEQYF. CDR3 coding DNA: TGCGCCAGCAGTACTATGGGACACGGACCCTCCTACGAGCAGTACTTC.

This clonotype was seen only once. This may stem from a read error, because a much larger clone lies one nucleotide away. J is TRBJ1-5 and V is TRBV5-5; tentatively, D is TRBD1 (6 bases). Germline V gene lookup returns CDR1 SGHKS and CDR2 YYEKEE (reference sequence). CDR3 length equals 16 residues. The CDR3 protein is CASSSIVGQSNQPHHF. CDR3 nucleotides: TGTGCCAGCAGCTCGATCGTCGGACAGAGCAATCAGCCCCACCATTTT.

This clonotype has a count of ten or more. The chain employs TRBV20-1 and TRBJ1-6; 7 nucleotides match TRBD1. The CDR3 is 15 residues long. Germline V lookup: CDR1 DFQATT, CDR2 SNEGSKA (reference sequence). J was trimmed by 7 bases and V by 2 bases; bases with no gene match: 8. The CDR3 region is CSARLFTGENSPLHF. CDR3 in DNA: TGCAGTGCTAGACTGTTTACAGGGGAGAATTCACCCCTCCACTTT.

The chain has TRBV6-6 and TRBJ2-1; D gene ambiguous. The CDR3 consists of 12 residues. The germline gives CDR1 MNHNY, CDR2 SVGAGI (reference sequence). This CDR3 is CATQRPYNEQFF. The CDR3 nucleotides read TGTGCAACCCAAAGGCCCTACAATGAGCAGTTCTTC.

At least ten counts were recorded for this clonotype. This chain uses TRBV7-6 with TRBJ2-3; TRBD2 matches 10 bases. The CDR3 runs 19 residues. Germline V gene data show CDR1 as SGHVS and CDR2 as FNYEAQ. V was clipped by 2 bases and J by 3 bases; unmatched bases: 14. The CDR3 DNA sequence: TGTGCCAGCAGCTTATTTCAAGGGAGCGGGAGGGGTCAAACAGATACGCAGTATTTT. Its translation: CASSLFQGSGRGQTDTQYF.

The table lists this clonotype with a few counts. This chain uses TRBV2 with TRBJ2-3; TRBD2 is a possible D gene (5 bases). Trimming removed 5 bases from V and 0 bases from J, with 15 bases in between. Germline V CDR1 and CDR2: SNHLY, FYNNEI. This CDR3 has 16 amino acids. The CDR3 DNA reads as TGTGCCAGCAGTCCTGGACTGGGCCTTAGCACAGATACGCAGTATTTT. It codes for CASSPGLGLSTDTQYF.

Only a few counts were recorded for this clonotype. The chain uses TRBV5-1 and TRBJ2-4; no definite D call. With 4 bases removed from V and 1 base from J, the gap between germline ends came to 18 bases. From germline, CDR1 is SGHRS and CDR2 YFSETQ. CDR3 length: 17 amino acids. This CDR3 is CASSPSPTARAKNIQYF. CDR3 nucleotide sequence: TGCGCCAGCAGCCCGAGCCCAACAGCGAGGGCCAAAAACATTCAGTACTTC.